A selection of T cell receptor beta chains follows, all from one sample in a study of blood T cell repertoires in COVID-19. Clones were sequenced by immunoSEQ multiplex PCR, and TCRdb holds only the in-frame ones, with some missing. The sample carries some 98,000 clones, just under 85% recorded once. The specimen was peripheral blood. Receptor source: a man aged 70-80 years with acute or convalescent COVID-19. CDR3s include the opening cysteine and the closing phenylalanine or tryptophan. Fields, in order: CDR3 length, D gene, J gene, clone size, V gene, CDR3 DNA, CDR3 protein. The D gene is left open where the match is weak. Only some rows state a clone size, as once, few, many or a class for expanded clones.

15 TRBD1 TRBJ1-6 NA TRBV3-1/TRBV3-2 TGTGCCAGCAGCCAAGGGGACAGTCATAATTCACCCCTCCACTTT CASSQGDSHNSPLHF
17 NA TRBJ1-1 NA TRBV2 TGTGCCAGCAGTACGGGATCTAGGAAATCCTGGAACACTGAAGCTTTCTTT CASSTGSRKSWNTEAFF
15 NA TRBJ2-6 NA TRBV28 TGTGCCAGCAGAACAGCGGCCTCTGGGGCCAACGTCCTGACTTTC CASRTAASGANVLTF
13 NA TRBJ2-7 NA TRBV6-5 TGTGCCAGCAGCCCCGGTACAAGGGGCGAGCAGTACTTC CASSPGTRGEQYF
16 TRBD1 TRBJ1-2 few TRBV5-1 TGCGCCAGCAGCCCGGGACAGGTAACAATTGGAGATGGCTACACCTTC CASSPGQVTIGDGYTF
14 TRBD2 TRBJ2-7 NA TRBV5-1 TGCGCCAGCAGCTTGGGCGGGAGTGGCTACGAGCAGTACTTC CASSLGGSGYEQYF
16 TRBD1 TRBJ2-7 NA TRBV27 TGTGCCAGCAGTTTCTCCGGGACAGGGTTTGTTTACGAGCAGTACTTC CASSFSGTGFVYEQYF
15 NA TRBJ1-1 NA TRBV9 TGTGCCAGCAGCGCACTACAGGGATGGAACACTGAAGCTTTCTTT CASSALQGWNTEAFF
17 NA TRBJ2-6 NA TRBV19 TGTGCCAGTAGTTTGCCGGGGGTACGCTCTGGGGCCAACGTCCTGACTTTC CASSLPGVRSGANVLTF
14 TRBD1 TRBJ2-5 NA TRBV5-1 TGCGCCAGCAGGGGGCAGGGGGTGTCAGAGACCCAGTACTTC CASRGQGVSETQYF
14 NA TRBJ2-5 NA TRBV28 TGTGCCAGCAGTTATGGGGGGGCCCAAGAGACCCAGTACTTC CASSYGGAQETQYF
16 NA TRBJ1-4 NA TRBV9 TGTGCCAGCAGCATATCTCAGGGCGCAACTAATGAAAAACTGTTTTTT CASSISQGATNEKLFF
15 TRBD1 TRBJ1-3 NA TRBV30 TGTGCCTGGAGCCCACAGGGGGCAGGGGGAAACACCATATATTTT CAWSPQGAGGNTIYF
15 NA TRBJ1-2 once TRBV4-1 TGCGCCAGCAGCCCCGCCGGGACTGTGGTCTATGGCTACACCTTC CASSPAGTVVYGYTF
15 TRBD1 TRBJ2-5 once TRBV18 TGTGCCAGCTCACCCCAACAGGGGTCGAAAGAGACCCAGTACTTC CASSPQQGSKETQYF
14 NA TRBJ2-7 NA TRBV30 TGTGCCTGGAAAGGGAGTCCTCGCGGGTACGAGCAGTACTTC CAWKGSPRGYEQYF
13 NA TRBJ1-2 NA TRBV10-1 TGCGCCAGCAGTGAGCGGGCTAACTATGGCTACACCTTC CASSERANYGYTF
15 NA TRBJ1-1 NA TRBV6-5 TGTGCCAGCAGTTCCCATGGACAGCCATCCACTGAAGCTTTCTTT CASSSHGQPSTEAFF
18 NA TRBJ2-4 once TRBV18 TGTGCCAGCTCATCACGAGGTGGCGAGGGAAGACAACAGAACATTCAGTACTTC CASSSRGGEGRQQNIQYF
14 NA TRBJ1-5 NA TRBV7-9 TGTGCCAGCAGCCCGAATGGGCTTAATCAGCCCCAGCATTTT CASSPNGLNQPQHF
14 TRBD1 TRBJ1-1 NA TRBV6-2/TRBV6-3 TGTGCCAGCAGTTACTCCGGGACAGGCACTGAAGCTTTCTTT CASSYSGTGTEAFF
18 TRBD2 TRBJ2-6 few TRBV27 TGTGCCAGCAGTTTGGTTGGGGGAGGGCCGTCTGGGGCCAACGTCCTGACTTTC CASSLVGGGPSGANVLTF
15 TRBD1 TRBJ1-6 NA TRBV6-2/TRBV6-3 TGTGCCAGCAGTTCGCACAGGGGAATCAATTCACCCCTCCACTTT CASSSHRGINSPLHF
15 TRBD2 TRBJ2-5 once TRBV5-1 TGCGCCAGCAGCCTGACTAGCGGGGAGGTTGAGACCCAGTACTTC CASSLTSGEVETQYF
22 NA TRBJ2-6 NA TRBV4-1 TGCGCCAGCAGCCAAGAGGGTCTTACTGCAGGTCTCACATTTTCTGGGGCCAACGTCCTGACTTTC CASSQEGLTAGLTFSGANVLTF
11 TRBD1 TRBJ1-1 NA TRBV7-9 TGTGCCAGCAGCTTGACAGGGGGGGCTTTCTTT CASSLTGGAFF
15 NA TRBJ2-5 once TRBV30 TGTGCCTGGAGTGGTTTCTTTGCGCTTTCGGAGACCCAGTACTTC CAWSGFFALSETQYF
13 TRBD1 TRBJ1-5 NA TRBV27 TGTGCCAGCAGTTTCGACAGGGACCAGCCCCAGCATTTT CASSFDRDQPQHF
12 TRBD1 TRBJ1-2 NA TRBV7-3 TGTGCCAGCAGCTCACAGGGGATCAGCTGCACCTTC CASSSQGISCTF
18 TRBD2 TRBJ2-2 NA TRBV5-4 TGTGCCAGCAGCTTAGGATTAGCGGGAGGGCCCGGCACCGGGGAGCTGTTTTTT CASSLGLAGGPGTGELFF
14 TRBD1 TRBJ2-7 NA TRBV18 TGTGCCAGCTCACCACCCGGACAGGTTTACGAGCAGTACTTC CASSPPGQVYEQYF
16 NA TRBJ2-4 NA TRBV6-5 TGTGCCAGCAGTTACTCCCGCGGGGCGGGGACAAACATTCAGTACTTC CASSYSRGAGTNIQYF
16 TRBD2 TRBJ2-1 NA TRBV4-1 TGCGCCAGCAGCCGAGGTGTGATAGCGGGAGGCAATGAGCAGTTCTTC CASSRGVIAGGNEQFF
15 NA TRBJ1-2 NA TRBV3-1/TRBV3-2 TGTGCCAGCAGCCAAGGTTTTTCCCGACTATATGGCTACACCTTC CASSQGFSRLYGYTF
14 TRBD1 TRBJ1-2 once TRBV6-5 TGTGCCAGTCAGGGACAGACCTCTAACTATGGCTACACCTTC CASQGQTSNYGYTF